Listed below are T cell receptor beta chains from one sample, sequenced in a study of CD8 T cells in ankylosing spondylitis. TCRdb passed the 5' RACE reads through MiXCR, listing each CDR3 protein once. The data contain 400,000 or so distinct CDR3 sequences, roughly 27% of them seen just once; the ten biggest clones take up under 0.9%. The sequencing sample was made of blood, either unsorted or a sorted T cell fraction (not recorded which). The source of these receptors is a male donor with ankylosing spondylitis. Each CDR3 is given with its conserved first and last residue. Fields, in order: CDR3 protein, CDR3 DNA, V gene, D gene, J gene, clone size. D genes are given only for firm matches. A clone size is listed for some rows: how often the clone was seen (once, few, many), or a class if it is expanded.

CDR3: CASSSTGRPNTIYF; DNA: TGCGCCAGCAGTTCGACAGGCAGGCCGAACACCATATATTTT; V: TRBV5-1; D: -; J: TRBJ1-3; size: few
CDR3: CASSHRGVLIGEAFF; DNA: TGTGCCAGCAGCCATCGGGGGGTCTTAATAGGTGAAGCTTTCTTT; V: TRBV3-1; D: -; J: TRBJ1-1; size: few
CDR3: CSVPIGLAGGNEQFF; DNA: TGCAGCGTTCCTATTGGGCTAGCGGGAGGCAATGAGCAGTTCTTC; V: TRBV29-1; D: TRBD2; J: TRBJ2-1; size: -
CDR3: CASSGTGGSSYEQYF; DNA: TGTGCCAGCAGCGGAACAGGGGGAAGCTCCTACGAGCAGTACTTC; V: TRBV3-1; D: TRBD1; J: TRBJ2-7; size: -
CDR3: CSAPPGGGVTEAFF; DNA: TGCAGTGCTCCCCCAGGGGGGGGCGTCACTGAAGCTTTCTTT; V: TRBV20-1; D: TRBD1; J: TRBJ1-1; size: -
CDR3: CASSIISETNQPQHF; DNA: TGTGCCAGTAGTATAATCTCAGAGACCAATCAGCCCCAGCATTTT; V: TRBV19; D: -; J: TRBJ1-5; size: -
CDR3: CASSPSGRQEQYF; DNA: TGTGCCAGCTCACCGTCCGGGAGGCAAGAGCAGTACTTC; V: TRBV18; D: TRBD2; J: TRBJ2-7; size: -
CDR3: CSAEREIGSTDTQYF; DNA: TGCAGCGCTGAAAGGGAGATCGGAAGCACAGATACGCAGTATTTT; V: TRBV29-1; D: -; J: TRBJ2-3; size: few
CDR3: CASSQGWQGSNQPQHF; DNA: TGTGCCAGCAGCCAAGGTTGGCAGGGTAGCAATCAGCCCCAGCATTTT; V: TRBV3-1; D: -; J: TRBJ1-5; size: -
CDR3: CASSPSTAGPYNEQFF; DNA: TGCGCCAGCAGCCCATCCACAGCGGGACCTTATAATGAGCAGTTCTTC; V: TRBV5-1; D: TRBD2; J: TRBJ2-1; size: few
CDR3: CASSLRGPGSGNTIYF; DNA: TGTGCCAGCAGCCTCAGGGGCCCAGGCTCTGGAAACACCATATATTTT; V: TRBV12-3/TRBV12-4; D: -; J: TRBJ1-3; size: many
CDR3: CSAISSGRHYEQYF; DNA: TGCAGTGCTATCTCCAGCGGGAGACACTACGAGCAGTACTTC; V: TRBV20-1; D: TRBD2; J: TRBJ2-7; size: -
CDR3: CSASALAGGPGRPDTQYF; DNA: TGCAGTGCTAGTGCGCTAGCGGGAGGCCCAGGGCGCCCAGATACGCAGTATTTT; V: TRBV20-1; D: TRBD2; J: TRBJ2-3; size: many
CDR3: CASSRLGSTEAFF; DNA: TGTGCCAGCAGTCGGCTGGGGAGCACTGAAGCTTTCTTT; V: TRBV12-3/TRBV12-4; D: -; J: TRBJ1-1; size: -
CDR3: CASSPRTGETDTQYF; DNA: TGTGCCAGCAGCCCAAGGACAGGAGAAACAGATACGCAGTATTTT; V: TRBV21-1; D: -; J: TRBJ2-3; size: -
CDR3: CASSQPNTEAFF; DNA: TGTGCCAGCAGTCAACCGAACACTGAAGCTTTCTTT; V: TRBV6-6; D: -; J: TRBJ1-1; size: -